These T cell receptor beta chains were read from a single sample in a study of radiation and T cells in renal cell carcinoma. Here immunoSEQ multiplex PCR was the method, and the copy in TCRdb shows in-frame clones only, minus some. The table records about 12,000 clones, less than 75% of them present only once. The sequencing used tumor tissue, collected from a patient whose treatment was nephrectomy without radiotherapy. The receptors were gathered from a woman aged 80 or older with renal cell carcinoma. The CDR3 runs from the conserved cysteine through the conserved F or W. Fields, in order: D gene, clone size, J gene, V gene, CDR3 protein, CDR3 DNA. The D gene is left open where the match is weak. Part of the rows lack a size; the others show once, few, many or a class for expanded clones.

d_call: NA; clone_size: few; j_call: TRBJ2-7; v_call: TRBV6-5; cdr3_aa: CASSYSIGIEQYF; cdr3_nt: TGTGCCAGCAGTTACTCGATCGGGATCGAGCAGTACTTC
d_call: TRBD2; clone_size: NA; j_call: TRBJ2-2; v_call: TRBV15; cdr3_aa: CATRLSGGPRELFF; cdr3_nt: TGTGCCACCAGACTAAGCGGGGGGCCCCGGGAGCTGTTTTTT
d_call: TRBD1; clone_size: NA; j_call: TRBJ2-7; v_call: TRBV7-9; cdr3_aa: CASSLRGGQVYEQYF; cdr3_nt: TGTGCCAGCAGCTTAAGAGGGGGACAGGTCTACGAGCAGTACTTC
d_call: NA; clone_size: NA; j_call: TRBJ2-1; v_call: TRBV7-2; cdr3_aa: CASSLGQVVYNEQFF; cdr3_nt: TGTGCCAGCAGCTTAGGACAGGTAGTCTACAATGAGCAGTTCTTC
d_call: NA; clone_size: NA; j_call: TRBJ1-1; v_call: TRBV6-6; cdr3_aa: CASSPRGNTEAFF; cdr3_nt: TGTGCCAGCAGTCCAAGGGGGAACACTGAAGCTTTCTTT
d_call: TRBD1; clone_size: NA; j_call: TRBJ1-1; v_call: TRBV11-1; cdr3_aa: CASSPGGTANTEAFF; cdr3_nt: TGTGCCAGCAGTCCTGGGGGGACAGCGAACACTGAAGCTTTCTTT
d_call: NA; clone_size: NA; j_call: TRBJ1-5; v_call: TRBV5-1; cdr3_aa: CASSLQAGDQPQHF; cdr3_nt: TGCGCCAGCAGCTTGCAGGCAGGGGATCAGCCCCAGCATTTT
d_call: NA; clone_size: NA; j_call: TRBJ2-3; v_call: TRBV25-1; cdr3_aa: CASSANRKFTDTQYF; cdr3_nt: TGTGCCAGCAGTGCAAACAGGAAATTCACAGATACGCAGTATTTT
d_call: TRBD1; clone_size: NA; j_call: TRBJ2-4; v_call: TRBV10-3; cdr3_aa: CAISGGQGNIQYF; cdr3_nt: TGTGCCATCAGTGGGGGACAGGGAAACATTCAGTACTTC
d_call: NA; clone_size: NA; j_call: TRBJ1-3; v_call: TRBV6-1; cdr3_aa: CASSEQVSGNTIYF; cdr3_nt: TGTGCCAGCAGTGAGCAGGTCTCTGGAAACACCATATATTTT
d_call: NA; clone_size: few; j_call: TRBJ1-1; v_call: TRBV1; cdr3_aa: CTRVFRGTEAFF; cdr3_nt: TGCACCAGGGTCTTCAGGGGAACTGAAGCTTTCTTT
d_call: NA; clone_size: NA; j_call: TRBJ1-2; v_call: TRBV7-8; cdr3_aa: CASSPLAGNYGYTF; cdr3_nt: TGTGCCAGCAGCCCCCTGGCAGGGAACTATGGCTACACCTTC
d_call: NA; clone_size: NA; j_call: TRBJ2-3; v_call: TRBV13; cdr3_aa: CASSLVADTQYF; cdr3_nt: TGTGCCAGCAGCTTAGTGGCAGATACGCAGTATTTT
d_call: TRBD2; clone_size: NA; j_call: TRBJ2-2; v_call: TRBV5-1; cdr3_aa: CASRTSGGSTGELFF; cdr3_nt: TGCGCCAGCAGGACTAGCGGGGGTTCCACCGGGGAGCTGTTTTTT
d_call: TRBD1; clone_size: few; j_call: TRBJ1-2; v_call: TRBV18; cdr3_aa: CASSPGTGGNYGYTF; cdr3_nt: TGTGCCAGCTCACCAGGGACAGGAGGAAACTATGGCTACACCTTC
d_call: NA; clone_size: NA; j_call: TRBJ1-6; v_call: TRBV10-1; cdr3_aa: CASSEGRATPLHF; cdr3_nt: TGCGCCAGCAGTGAGGGCAGGGCAACACCCCTCCACTTT
d_call: NA; clone_size: NA; j_call: TRBJ1-1; v_call: TRBV6-6; cdr3_aa: CAISERTEAFF; cdr3_nt: TGTGCCATCAGTGAACGAACTGAAGCTTTCTTT
d_call: NA; clone_size: NA; j_call: TRBJ1-4; v_call: TRBV30; cdr3_aa: CAWNRGAAGLNEKLFF; cdr3_nt: TGTGCCTGGAATCGGGGGGCGGCAGGGCTTAATGAAAAACTGTTTTTT
d_call: TRBD1; clone_size: NA; j_call: TRBJ1-6; v_call: TRBV6-5; cdr3_aa: CASSFTGESGSPLHF; cdr3_nt: TGTGCCAGCAGTTTCACAGGGGAGAGCGGTTCACCCCTCCACTTT
d_call: NA; clone_size: NA; j_call: TRBJ1-2; v_call: TRBV5-1; cdr3_aa: CASSLSVINYGYTF; cdr3_nt: TGCGCCAGCAGCTTGAGCGTGATTAACTATGGCTACACCTTC
d_call: NA; clone_size: NA; j_call: TRBJ1-5; v_call: TRBV19; cdr3_aa: CASSPGLNQPQHF; cdr3_nt: TGTGCCAGTAGCCCGGGACTCAATCAGCCCCAGCATTTT
d_call: NA; clone_size: NA; j_call: TRBJ1-2; v_call: TRBV5-4; cdr3_aa: CASSTDGHQDYTF; cdr3_nt: TGTGCCAGCAGCACTGATGGACATCAGGACTACACCTTC
d_call: NA; clone_size: NA; j_call: TRBJ2-1; v_call: TRBV6-5; cdr3_aa: CASNRDPGAYEQFF; cdr3_nt: TGTGCCAGCAACCGGGACCCTGGGGCCTATGAGCAGTTCTTC
d_call: NA; clone_size: NA; j_call: TRBJ2-2; v_call: TRBV7-9; cdr3_aa: CASHGGTANTGELFF; cdr3_nt: TGTGCCAGCCACGGCGGGACAGCGAACACCGGGGAGCTGTTTTTT
d_call: TRBD1; clone_size: NA; j_call: TRBJ1-1; v_call: TRBV2; cdr3_aa: CASTGQGYEAFF; cdr3_nt: TGTGCCAGCACCGGACAGGGCTATGAAGCTTTCTTT
d_call: NA; clone_size: once; j_call: TRBJ1-2; v_call: TRBV6-6; cdr3_aa: CASREGLAEYGYTF; cdr3_nt: TGTGCCAGCAGGGAGGGTCTTGCGGAGTATGGCTACACCTTC
d_call: TRBD1; clone_size: NA; j_call: TRBJ1-2; v_call: TRBV7-6; cdr3_aa: CASRQGENYGYTF; cdr3_nt: TGTGCCAGCCGGCAGGGGGAAAACTATGGCTACACCTTC
d_call: NA; clone_size: NA; j_call: TRBJ2-7; v_call: TRBV5-1; cdr3_aa: CASSTGLGAYEQYF; cdr3_nt: TGCGCCAGCAGCACAGGGCTAGGAGCCTACGAGCAGTACTTC
d_call: NA; clone_size: few; j_call: TRBJ1-2; v_call: TRBV29-1; cdr3_aa: CSVEPGGRNGYTF; cdr3_nt: TGCAGCGTTGAACCGGGGGGCCGGAATGGCTACACCTTC
d_call: TRBD1; clone_size: few; j_call: TRBJ1-1; v_call: TRBV19; cdr3_aa: CASIETGRMNTEAFF; cdr3_nt: TGTGCCAGTATTGAGACAGGGAGAATGAACACTGAAGCTTTCTTT
d_call: TRBD2; clone_size: NA; j_call: TRBJ2-3; v_call: TRBV5-4; cdr3_aa: CASGGGGYTDTQYF; cdr3_nt: TGTGCCAGCGGCGGGGGGGGCTACACAGATACGCAGTATTTT
d_call: TRBD1; clone_size: NA; j_call: TRBJ1-2; v_call: TRBV4-1; cdr3_aa: CASSQITGGSSPYTF; cdr3_nt: TGCGCCAGCAGCCAAATTACAGGGGGCTCCTCCCCCTACACCTTC
d_call: NA; clone_size: few; j_call: TRBJ1-1; v_call: TRBV9; cdr3_aa: CASSVGGDTEAFF; cdr3_nt: TGTGCCAGCAGCGTAGGGGGGGACACTGAAGCTTTCTTT
d_call: TRBD2; clone_size: NA; j_call: TRBJ2-1; v_call: TRBV9; cdr3_aa: CASSSGTSEYNEQFF; cdr3_nt: TGTGCCAGCAGCTCCGGGACTAGCGAGTACAATGAGCAGTTCTTC
d_call: TRBD2; clone_size: NA; j_call: TRBJ2-1; v_call: TRBV19; cdr3_aa: CASSNSGGNGNEQFF; cdr3_nt: TGTGCCAGTAGTAATAGCGGGGGGAATGGGAATGAGCAGTTCTTC
d_call: NA; clone_size: large; j_call: TRBJ2-1; v_call: TRBV29-1; cdr3_aa: CSVGRLHNEQFF; cdr3_nt: TGCAGCGTGGGGCGGCTCCACAATGAGCAGTTCTTC
d_call: NA; clone_size: NA; j_call: TRBJ1-3; v_call: TRBV7-9; cdr3_aa: CASSFIGNTIYF; cdr3_nt: TGTGCCAGCAGCTTTATCGGAAACACCATATATTTT
d_call: NA; clone_size: NA; j_call: TRBJ2-1; v_call: TRBV5-6; cdr3_aa: CASRNYNEQFF; cdr3_nt: TGTGCCAGCAGAAACTACAATGAGCAGTTCTTC
d_call: NA; clone_size: few; j_call: TRBJ1-1; v_call: TRBV7-9; cdr3_aa: CASIDIGVSAEAFF; cdr3_nt: TGTGCCAGCATCGATATCGGGGTTTCCGCTGAAGCTTTCTTT
d_call: TRBD2; clone_size: NA; j_call: TRBJ2-2; v_call: TRBV27; cdr3_aa: CASSLGLAGGLGTGELFF; cdr3_nt: TGTGCCAGCAGTTTGGGGCTAGCGGGGGGGCTGGGCACCGGGGAGCTGTTTTTT
d_call: TRBD1; clone_size: few; j_call: TRBJ1-2; v_call: TRBV28; cdr3_aa: CASRPGTGGAFSYGYTF; cdr3_nt: TGTGCCAGCAGACCGGGGACAGGGGGCGCATTCAGCTATGGCTACACCTTC